What follows are 12 T cell receptor beta chains derived from one specimen sequenced in a study of shared clonotypes between healthy human individuals. Libraries were prepared by immunoSEQ multiplex PCR; TCRdb keeps only in-frame clonotypes and omits some of them. This sample yields 450,000 to 550,000 clones, of which 70% to 80% are seen a single time; approximately 12% belongs to the top ten. Sequencing input: PBMCs. Receptors were obtained from a woman in her thirties or forties in good health. Some clones in this sample may be carry-over from other donors' samples.

The chain employs TRBV7-3 and TRBJ2-5; 9 nucleotides align to TRBD1. Germline lookup yields CDR1 SGHTA and CDR2 FQGTGA. This CDR3 is 14 amino acids long. Unmatched junction bases numbered 3, after V lost 4 bases and J lost 3 bases. In nucleotides, the CDR3 is TGTGCCAGCAGCTCTAGGACAGGGGAAGAGACCCAGTACTTC. It is translated as CASSSRTGEETQYF.

This rearrangement joins TRBV5-1 to TRBJ1-2, with 8 bases aligning to TRBD1. The CDR3 extends over 14 amino acids. The germline V gene encodes CDR1 SGHRS and CDR2 YFSETQ. The J segment lost 9 bases and the V segment lost 1 base, leaving 8 bases of the junction unmatched. In DNA form, the CDR3 reads TGCGCCAGCAGCTTGTCCGGACAGGGCGGCAGCTACACCTTC. This sequence encodes CASSLSGQGGSYTF.

This clone was found once. The CDR3 DNA reads TGTGCCAGCAGGTCCGGGACGGTCACATTGGAGACCCAGTACTTC. Its translation: CASRSGTVTLETQYF. The gene calls are TRBV7-9 and TRBJ2-5; perhaps D is TRBD1 or TRBD2 (5 bases each). V lost 6 bases and J 5 bases, leaving 19 bases between the germline ends. Germline values: CDR1 SEHNR, CDR2 FQNEAQ (reference sequence). This CDR3 is built from 15 residues.

This rearrangement joins TRBV28 to TRBJ1-6; 9 nucleotides align to TRBD1. The trim removed 7 bases at V and 14 bases at J, leaving 12 bases unmatched. Germline V gene sequence: CDR1 MDHEN, CDR2 SYDVKM. This CDR3 is built from 14 residues. CDR3 nucleotide sequence: TGTGCCAGCACCGGGACAGGGCGATACATGGCCCTCCACTTT. Translating it yields CASTGTGRYMALHF.

This clone was detected only once. J is TRBJ2-1 and V is TRBV19; D remains ambiguous. The CDR3 loop spans 16 amino acids. V was trimmed by 1 base and J by 1 base, leaving 11 bases between them. Germline values: CDR1 LNHDA, CDR2 SQIVND (reference sequence). The CDR3 reads CASSIGGLRSYNEQFF. CDR3 DNA sequence: TGTGCCAGTAGTATAGGTGGGCTCAGGTCCTACAATGAGCAGTTCTTC. The full variable domain, with the rest looked up from reference TRBV19 and TRBJ2-1, is DGGITQSPKYLFRKEGQNVTLSCEQNLNHDAMYWYRQDPGQGLRLIYYSQIVNDFQKGDIAEGYSVSREKKESFPLTVTSAQKNPTAFYLCASSIGGLRSYNEQFFGPGTRLTVL.

The chain recombines TRBV6-1 with TRBJ1-5, with TRBD1 as a possible D gene (5 bases). The CDR3 is 12 residues long. CDR1 MNHNS and CDR2 SASEGT come from the germline V gene. The germline V and J ends were trimmed by 8 bases and 3 bases, with 8 bases remaining between them. The CDR3 sequence is CASADTNQPQHF. CDR3 DNA: TGTGCCAGCGCGGACACCAATCAGCCCCAGCATTTT.

The V and J genes are TRBV27 and TRBJ2-7, with unresolved D. This CDR3 spans 14 amino acids. Trimming removed 7 bases from V and 0 bases from J, with 13 bases in between. Germline assignment: CDR1 MNHEY and CDR2 SMNVEV (reference sequence). The CDR3 DNA reads TGTGCCAGCAAACCGGTGGTCCGCTCCTACGAGCAGTACTTC. It specifies CASKPVVRSYEQYF.

This clone was counted once. The chain links TRBV27 to TRBJ2-7; 9 positions match TRBD1. Unmatched junction bases numbered 20, after V lost 4 bases and J lost 7 bases. The CDR3 has 18 amino acids. Per the germline V gene, CDR1 is MNHEY and CDR2 is SMNVEV (reference sequence). CDR3 amino acids: CASSSRRDRGAVFWEQYF. Written as DNA, the CDR3 is TGTGCCAGCAGTTCCCGCCGAGACAGGGGGGCGGTTTTTTGGGAGCAGTACTTC.

This clone was observed a few times. The chain is built from TRBV4-2 and TRBJ2-5, with a weak D call TRBD2 (6 bases). Germline V CDR1 and CDR2: LGHNA, YNFKEQ. The CDR3 consists of 14 residues. V lost 0 bases and J lost 4, with 9 bases in between. CDR3 coding DNA: TGTGCCAGCAGCCAAGATTTCGGGAGAGAGACCCAGTACTTC. Translation gives CASSQDFGRETQYF.

V usage is TRBV6-5 and J usage is TRBJ2-3; D possibly matches TRBD1 or TRBD2 (5 bases each). V was trimmed by 10 bases and J by 1 base, leaving 18 bases between them. The CDR3 spans 15 residues. From germline, CDR1 is MNHEY and CDR2 SVGAGI. In nucleotides, the CDR3 is TGTGCCACCACTAACCGGGACGGTGGCACAGATACGCAGTATTTT. It specifies CATTNRDGGTDTQYF.

The J gene is TRBJ2-5, the V gene TRBV28; D could derive from TRBD1 or TRBD2 (5 bases each). CDR1 and CDR2 (germline): MDHEN, SYDVKM. Between the trimmed V and J ends, which lost 5 bases and 2 bases, there was a span of 12 bases. There are 14 residues in the CDR3. CDR3 sequence reads: CASSPWGRQETQYF. The DNA for the CDR3 is TGTGCCAGCAGTCCTTGGGGGAGACAAGAGACCCAGTACTTC.

The V call is TRBV7-3, the J call TRBJ2-2; D remains unclear. Trimming cost V 1 base and J 7 bases, with 10 bases left between them. The CDR3 has 14 amino acids. CDR1 and CDR2 (germline): SGHTA, FQGTGA. The DNA for the CDR3 is TGTGCCAGCAGCTTAATGGGTGCTAGCGGGGAGCTGTTTTTT. It is translated as CASSLMGASGELFF.